This TCR beta chain was documented in a study of T cells in Graves' hyperthyroidism and ophthalmopathy. The overall study: Peripheral blood sampling occurred at initial diagnosis, before any treatment.

The table lists this clonotype with a few counts. Its target is unknown. Study-wide results and limits: Patients with ophthalmopathy were separated from those with stable hyperthyroidism by a 13 V-J model. Ophthalmopathy prediction by the model preceded onset by a median roughly 6 months.

Amplified TCR beta CDR3 regions came from RNA transcripts. HTBI primers were used for first-round RT-PCR of the TCR CDR3. TCRdb itself ran the multiplex PCR reads through MiXCR, one entry per CDR3 protein. This sample carries around 690,000 distinct CDR3 sequences, around 16% of them seen once, and the ten largest clones take around a sixth. The V gene end was trimmed by 4 bases and the J gene end by 8 bases; junction bases not matched to a gene: 5. CDR3 size: 14 residues. CDR1 is WNHNN and CDR2 is SYGVQD in the germline V gene (reference sequence). V gene TRBV10-1 combines with J gene TRBJ2-2; 9 bases map to TRBD1. Sequenced sample: blood. The clonotype originates from a man over 45 with Graves' hyperthyroidism. The CDR3 reads CASSAGTGTGELFF. In DNA, the CDR3 is TGCGCCAGCAGTGCCGGGACAGGGACTGGGGAGCTGTTTTTT.